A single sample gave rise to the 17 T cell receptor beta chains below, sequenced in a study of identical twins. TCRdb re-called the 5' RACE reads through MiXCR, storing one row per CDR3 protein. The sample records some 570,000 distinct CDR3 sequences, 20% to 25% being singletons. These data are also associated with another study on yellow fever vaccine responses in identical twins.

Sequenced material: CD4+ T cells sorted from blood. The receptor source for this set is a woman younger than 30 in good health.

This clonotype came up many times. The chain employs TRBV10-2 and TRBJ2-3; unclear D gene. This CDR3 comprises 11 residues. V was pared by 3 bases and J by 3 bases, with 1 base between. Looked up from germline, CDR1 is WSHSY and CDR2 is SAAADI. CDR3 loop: CASSETDTQYF. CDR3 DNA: TGCGCCAGCAGTGAAACAGATACGCAGTATTTT.

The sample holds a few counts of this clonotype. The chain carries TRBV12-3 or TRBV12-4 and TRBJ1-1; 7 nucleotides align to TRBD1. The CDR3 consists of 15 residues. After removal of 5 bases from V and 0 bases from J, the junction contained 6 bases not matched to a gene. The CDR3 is CASSLRQGLNTEAFF. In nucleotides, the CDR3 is TGTGCCAGCAGTCTACGACAGGGCCTGAACACTGAAGCTTTCTTT.

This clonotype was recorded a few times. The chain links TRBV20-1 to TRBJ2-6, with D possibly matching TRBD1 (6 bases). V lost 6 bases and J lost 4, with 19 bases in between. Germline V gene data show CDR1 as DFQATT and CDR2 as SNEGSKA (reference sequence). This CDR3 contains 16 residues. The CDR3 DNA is TGCAGTGCCCAAACAGGGCCGGCATTGGGGGCCAACGTCCTGACTTTC. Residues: CSAQTGPALGANVLTF.

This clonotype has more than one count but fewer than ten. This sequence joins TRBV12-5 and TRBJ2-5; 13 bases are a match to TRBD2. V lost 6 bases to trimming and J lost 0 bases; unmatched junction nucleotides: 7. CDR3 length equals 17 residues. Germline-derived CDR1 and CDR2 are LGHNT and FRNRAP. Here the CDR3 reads CASGNGLAGDNQETQYF. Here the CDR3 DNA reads TGTGCTAGTGGCAACGGACTAGCGGGAGACAACCAAGAGACCCAGTACTTC. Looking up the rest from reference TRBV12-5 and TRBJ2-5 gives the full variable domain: DARVTQTPRHKVTEMGQEVTMRCQPILGHNTVFWYRQTMMQGLELLAYFRNRAPLDDSGMPKDRFSAEMPDATLATLKIQPSEPRDSAVYFCASGNGLAGDNQETQYFGPGTRLLVL.

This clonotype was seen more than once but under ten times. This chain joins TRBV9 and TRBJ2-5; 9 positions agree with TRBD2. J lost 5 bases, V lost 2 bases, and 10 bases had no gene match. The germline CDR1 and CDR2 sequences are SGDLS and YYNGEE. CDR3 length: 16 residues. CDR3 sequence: CASSVDSGRGHETQYF. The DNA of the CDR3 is TGTGCCAGCAGCGTCGATAGCGGGAGAGGGCACGAGACCCAGTACTTC.

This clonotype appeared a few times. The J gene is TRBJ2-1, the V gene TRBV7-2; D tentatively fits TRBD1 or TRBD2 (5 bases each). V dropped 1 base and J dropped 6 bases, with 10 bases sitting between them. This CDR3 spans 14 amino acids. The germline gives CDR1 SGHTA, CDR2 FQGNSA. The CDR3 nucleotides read TGTGCCAGCAGCTTAGGAGGGACCGGCAATGAGCAGTTCTTC. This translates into CASSLGGTGNEQFF.

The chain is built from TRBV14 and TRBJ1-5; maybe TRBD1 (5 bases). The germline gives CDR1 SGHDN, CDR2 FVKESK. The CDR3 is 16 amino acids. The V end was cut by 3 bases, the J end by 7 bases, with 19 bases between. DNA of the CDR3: TGTGCCAGCAGCCAGGACCGGGACCGACTTCGGCAGCCCCAGCATTTT. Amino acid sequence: CASSQDRDRLRQPQHF. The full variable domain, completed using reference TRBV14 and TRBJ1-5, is EAGVTQFPSHSVIEKGQTVTLRCDPISGHDNLYWYRRVMGKEIKFLLHFVKESKQDESGMPNNRFLAERTGGTYSTLKVQPAELEDSGVYFCASSQDRDRLRQPQHFGDGTRLSIL.

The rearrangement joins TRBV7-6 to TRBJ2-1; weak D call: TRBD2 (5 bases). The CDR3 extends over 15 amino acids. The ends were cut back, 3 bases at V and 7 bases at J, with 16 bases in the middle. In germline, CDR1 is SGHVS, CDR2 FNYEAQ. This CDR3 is CASSFVGSVDNEQFF. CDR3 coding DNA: TGTGCCAGCAGCTTCGTTGGGAGTGTAGATAATGAGCAGTTCTTC.

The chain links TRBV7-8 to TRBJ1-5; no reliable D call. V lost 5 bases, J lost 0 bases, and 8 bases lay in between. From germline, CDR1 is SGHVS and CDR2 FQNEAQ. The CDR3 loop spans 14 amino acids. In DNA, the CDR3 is TGTGCCAGCAGCGTGGCCACTAGCAATCAGCCCCAGCATTTT. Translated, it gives CASSVATSNQPQHF.

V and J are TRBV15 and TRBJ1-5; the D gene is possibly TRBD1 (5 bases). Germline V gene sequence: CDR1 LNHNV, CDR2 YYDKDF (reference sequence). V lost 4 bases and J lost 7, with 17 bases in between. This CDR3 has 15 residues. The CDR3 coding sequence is TGTGCCACCAGCATTCCGGGCCAAAAGGGGCAGCCCCAGCATTTT. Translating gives CATSIPGQKGQPQHF. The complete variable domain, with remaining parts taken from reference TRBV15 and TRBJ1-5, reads DAMVIQNPRYQVTQFGKPVTLSCSQTLNHNVMYWYQQKSSQAPKLLFHYYDKDFNNEADTPDNFQSRRPNTSFCFLDIRSPGLGDTAMYLCATSIPGQKGQPQHFGDGTRLSIL.

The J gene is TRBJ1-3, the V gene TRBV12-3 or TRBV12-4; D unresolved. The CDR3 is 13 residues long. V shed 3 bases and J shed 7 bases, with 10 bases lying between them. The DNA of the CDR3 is TGTGCCAGCAGTTTTGCTGAATGGAACACCATATATTTT. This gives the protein CASSFAEWNTIYF.

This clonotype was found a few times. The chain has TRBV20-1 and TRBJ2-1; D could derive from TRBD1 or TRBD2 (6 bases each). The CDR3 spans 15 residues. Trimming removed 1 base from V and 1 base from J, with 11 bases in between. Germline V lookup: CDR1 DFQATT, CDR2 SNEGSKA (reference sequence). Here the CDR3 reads CSARVRGASYNEQFF. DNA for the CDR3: TGCAGTGCTAGAGTAAGGGGGGCGTCCTACAATGAGCAGTTCTTC.

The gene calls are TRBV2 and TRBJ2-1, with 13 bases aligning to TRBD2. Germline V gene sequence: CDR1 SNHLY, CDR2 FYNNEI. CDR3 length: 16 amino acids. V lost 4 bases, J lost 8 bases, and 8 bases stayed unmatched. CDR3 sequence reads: CASSARTSGSRDEQFF. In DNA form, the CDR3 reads TGTGCCAGCAGTGCCAGGACTAGCGGGAGTAGGGATGAGCAGTTCTTC.

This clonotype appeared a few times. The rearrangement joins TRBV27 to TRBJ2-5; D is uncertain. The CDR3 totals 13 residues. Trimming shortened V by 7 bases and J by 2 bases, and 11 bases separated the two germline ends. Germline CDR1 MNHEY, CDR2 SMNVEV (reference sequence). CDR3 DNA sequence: TGTGCCAGCACTAAGGCCGGACAAGAGACCCAGTACTTC. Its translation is CASTKAGQETQYF.

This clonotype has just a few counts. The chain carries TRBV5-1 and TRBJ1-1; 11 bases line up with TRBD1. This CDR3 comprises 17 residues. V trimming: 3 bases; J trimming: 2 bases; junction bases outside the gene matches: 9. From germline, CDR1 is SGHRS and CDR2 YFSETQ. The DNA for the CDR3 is TGCGCCAGCAGCTGGCGGACAGGGGGCCCCTCAAACACTGAAGCTTTCTTT. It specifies CASSWRTGGPSNTEAFF.

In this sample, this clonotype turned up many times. CDR3 in DNA: TGTGCCAGCACCTGGGTGGGCGGGGGAGGGTATGAGCAGTTCTTC. The encoded protein is CASTWVGGGGYEQFF. The V and J genes are TRBV12-3 or TRBV12-4 and TRBJ2-1; 7 bases match TRBD2. CDR3 size: 15 residues. The V gene end was trimmed by 7 bases and the J gene end by 8 bases; junction bases not matched to a gene: 14.

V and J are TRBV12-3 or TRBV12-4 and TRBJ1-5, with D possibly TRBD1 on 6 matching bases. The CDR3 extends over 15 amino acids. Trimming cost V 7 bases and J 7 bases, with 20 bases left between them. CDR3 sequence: CASTPNWGARQPQHF. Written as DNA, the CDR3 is TGTGCCAGCACCCCTAATTGGGGGGCGAGGCAGCCCCAGCATTTT.